This T cell receptor beta chain was observed in a study of blood T cells in healthy people across ages. This clonotype was detected only a few times. No antigen is known for it. The study's findings and limits: Lack of knowledge of donor CMV status possibly confounded expanded clonotype changes.

Together with a sample-barcoded 5' primer, a J-beta primer mix was included in a second PCR lasting roughly 6 to 12 cycles. TCRdb processed the 5' RACE reads anew with MiXCR; each CDR3 protein has one entry. The sample yields about 570,000 distinct CDR3 sequences, roughly a quarter seen once. The sequence was obtained from a woman in her 70s in good health. The sample was blood.

CDR3 sequence (DNA): TGTGCCAGCAGTTTTGATTTTGTGGGAGGGCAAAAGGAAGATACGCAGTATTTT. Translating it yields CASSFDFVGGQKEDTQYF. The rearrangement joins TRBV28 to TRBJ2-3; 7 bases fit TRBD2. V gave up 3 bases and J gave up 5 bases; unmatched junction bases: 17. This CDR3 is 18 amino acids long. Germline values: CDR1 MDHEN, CDR2 SYDVKM.